This T cell receptor beta chain was documented in a study of OX40 agonist ivuxolimab in advanced cancers. Study-level findings and limits: Mean expanded clone counts were higher in CD8+ than CD4+ T cells. Low clonal expansion, among the lowest seen, marked partial responders at 0.1-3.0 mg/kg.

Trimming shortened V by 3 bases and J by 7 bases, and 8 bases separated the two germline ends. The CDR3 length is 11 residues. CDR1 is SQVTM, CDR2 ANQGSEA, per germline. Produced via immunoSEQ multiplex PCR; TCRdb's table is partial and in-frame only. Of around 74,000 clones listed, around 93% were seen once; the top ten hold approximately 0.48%. Comments on this clone: The antigen remains undetermined.

Baseline, cycle 4 day 1, and cycle 7 day 1 were the blood sampling points. This sequence joins TRBV29-1 and TRBJ2-3; D gene uncertain. The material sequenced was CD4+ or CD8+ T cells sorted from blood, taken in a trial of the OX40 agonist ivuxolimab. This TCR derives from an adult with an advanced solid tumor such as melanoma, head and neck, liver or kidney cancer. CDR3 sequence (DNA): TGCAGCGTTGAGGTTGGGTATACGCAGTATTTT. Its translation: CSVEVGYTQYF.